The 22 T cell receptor beta chains presented below share a single source sample, sequenced in a study of T-cell reconstitution after alpha-beta-depleted transplantation in children. Library preparation (for TCRbeta) was performed with unique molecular identifiers. TCRdb re-called the PCR reads through MiXCR, storing one row per CDR3 protein. The sample carries about 610,000 distinct CDR3 sequences, about 10% recorded once. Sequences were derived from PBMCs from the stem cell graft donor, sampled from the stem cell graft. The source of these receptors is a human donor who donated a stem cell graft to a child with acute myeloid leukemia.

This clonotype was seen a handful of times. The chain has TRBV4-2 and TRBJ2-1; D might be TRBD1 (8 bases). This CDR3 spans 17 amino acids. The germline V and J ends were trimmed by 0 bases and 7 bases, with 19 bases remaining between them. The germline V gene has CDR1 LGHNA and CDR2 YNFKEQ. In DNA form, the CDR3 reads TGTGCCAGCAGCCAAGAAACCACAGGGGGGGGGTTTAATGAGCAGTTCTTC. As protein: CASSQETTGGGFNEQFF.

This clonotype was counted between two and nine times. V usage is TRBV18 and J usage is TRBJ2-1, with D possibly being TRBD1 or TRBD2 (5 bases each). The V gene lost 3 bases and the J gene lost 8 bases, with 20 bases spanning the gap. Germline CDR1 is KGHSH and CDR2 is LQKENI. This CDR3 contains 16 residues. This CDR3 is CASSPYRVGRGDEQFF. DNA for the CDR3: TGTGCCAGCTCACCCTACCGCGTTGGCCGAGGGGATGAGCAGTTCTTC.

The chain combines TRBV7-8 with TRBJ2-1; D unresolved. This CDR3 is 15 amino acids long. Germline values: CDR1 SGHVS, CDR2 FQNEAQ. Trimming left V 8 bases short and J 8 bases short, with 22 bases between. As DNA, the CDR3 is TGTGCCAGCTCCCCCCGGCAGTCCGGGCCGTATGAGCAGTTCTTC. Its translation: CASSPRQSGPYEQFF.

This chain links TRBV12-3 or TRBV12-4 with TRBJ2-1; 7 nucleotides match TRBD2. The CDR3 has 13 residues. CDR3 coding DNA: TGTGCTGCCGGGCCTAGCGGTCTCGGAGAGCAGTTCTTC. It encodes CAAGPSGLGEQFF.

The V call is TRBV20-1, the J call TRBJ1-2; 9 nucleotides line up with TRBD1. This CDR3 has 13 amino acids. Germline lookup yields CDR1 DFQATT and CDR2 SNEGSKA (reference sequence). Trimming cost V 8 bases and J 7 bases; bases outside gene matches: 11. CDR3 bases: TGCAGTCCAAAACCGGGACAGGGAGGTGGCTACACCTTC. It encodes CSPKPGQGGGYTF.

This clonotype was detected a few times. The J gene is TRBJ1-5, the V gene TRBV30; weak D call: TRBD1 (5 bases). Germline CDR1 is GTSNPN and CDR2 is SVGIG (reference sequence). Trimming cost V 0 bases and J 2 bases, with 11 bases left between them. The CDR3 is 15 amino acids. In DNA, the CDR3 is TGTGCCTGGAGTGTCGGGGGGATGGGCAATCAGCCCCAGCATTTT. This translates into CAWSVGGMGNQPQHF.

The V call is TRBV20-1, the J call TRBJ2-7, with 8 nucleotides matching TRBD1. Trimming at V came to 6 bases and at J to 2 bases, leaving 12 bases not matched to a gene. CDR1 and CDR2 from the germline V gene are DFQATT and SNEGSKA (reference sequence). This CDR3 has 15 amino acids. This chain's CDR3 is CSAVQGALPTYEQYF. Here the CDR3 DNA reads TGCAGTGCCGTCCAGGGGGCGCTGCCGACCTACGAGCAGTACTTC.

The J gene is TRBJ1-5, the V gene TRBV7-9; TRBD1 might be the D (6 bases). Germline CDR1 reads SEHNR; CDR2 reads FQNEAQ (reference sequence). V was trimmed by 3 bases and J by 3 bases, leaving 18 bases between them. CDR3 size: 17 residues. The CDR3 loop reads CASSFGEGQGTNQPQHF. The CDR3 region has the DNA TGTGCCAGCAGCTTCGGGGAAGGGCAGGGGACCAATCAGCCCCAGCATTTT.

This chain connects TRBV29-1 to TRBJ2-1; D call uncertain. The CDR3 runs 14 residues. V lost 3 bases and J 0 bases, leaving 9 bases between the germline ends. In germline, CDR1 is SQVTM, CDR2 ANQGSEA. The CDR3 DNA sequence: TGCAGCGTTGAGGTCAGGAGCTCCTACAATGAGCAGTTCTTC. Its protein is CSVEVRSSYNEQFF.

This clonotype was observed at least ten times. The chain has TRBV4-3 and TRBJ2-7, with D tentatively TRBD2 (6 bases). The CDR3 is 14 residues long. Between the trimmed V and J ends, which lost 0 bases and 2 bases, there was a span of 8 bases. In germline, CDR1 is LGHNA, CDR2 YSLEER. This CDR3 reads CASSQDSSAYEQYF. In DNA form, the CDR3 reads TGCGCCAGCAGCCAAGATTCTAGCGCCTACGAGCAGTACTTC.

This clonotype has just a few counts. The chain has TRBV20-1 and TRBJ2-7; weak D call: TRBD1 (5 bases). The CDR3 contains 16 residues. The germline CDR1 and CDR2 sequences are DFQATT and SNEGSKA (reference sequence). The V and J ends lost 6 bases and 6 bases respectively, with 27 bases between them. CDR3 sequence reads: CSALGSRTPSWGEQYF. CDR3 sequence (DNA): TGCAGTGCCTTAGGCTCTCGGACACCCTCTTGGGGCGAGCAGTACTTC.

This chain connects TRBV10-3 to TRBJ2-7; 14 nucleotides agree with TRBD2. V shed 2 bases, J shed 3 bases, and the junction held 3 bases outside the gene matches. This CDR3 contains 16 residues. The germline CDR1 and CDR2 sequences are ENHRY and SYGVKD. Here the CDR3 reads CAISEPGTSGGYEQYF. The CDR3 region has the DNA TGTGCCATCAGTGAGCCGGGGACTAGCGGGGGCTACGAGCAGTACTTC.

This clonotype was detected a few times. The J gene is TRBJ2-1, the V gene TRBV6-1, with 8 nucleotides matching TRBD1. The CDR3 totals 15 residues. CDR1 and CDR2 from the germline V gene are MNHNS and SASEGT. V gave up 6 bases and J gave up 8 bases; unmatched junction bases: 12. CDR3 sequence (DNA): TGTGCCAGCAGCTCTGCAGGGGGCGGCCGTGATGAGCAGTTCTTC. As protein: CASSSAGGGRDEQFF.

DNA of the CDR3: TGTGCCAGCAGCCAAGAAGCCCAGACTCGGGTCACCAATGAGCAGTTCTTC. Its translation: CASSQEAQTRVTNEQFF. The chain carries TRBV3-1 and TRBJ2-1; no clear D. Deletions cut 0 bases from V and 6 bases from J, with 18 bases between. In germline, CDR1 is LGHDT, CDR2 YNNKEL (reference sequence). The CDR3 has 17 residues.

This clonotype showed up just a few times. The genes are TRBV3-1 and TRBJ1-1, with D unclear. This CDR3 is built from 14 residues. Trimming shortened V by 0 bases and J by 9 bases, and 14 bases separated the two germline ends. Germline V gene sequence: CDR1 LGHDT, CDR2 YNNKEL (reference sequence). In nucleotides, the CDR3 is TGTGCCAGCAGCCAAGATCAGTCTCCCCCTAAAGCTTTCTTT. Its protein product is CASSQDQSPPKAFF.

The chain recombines TRBV20-1 with TRBJ1-1, with 9 bases identical to TRBD1. The CDR3 is made up of 13 amino acids. The V gene's germline CDR1 is DFQATT and CDR2 SNEGSKA (reference sequence). J was trimmed by 5 bases and V by 6 bases; bases with no gene match: 7. CDR3 amino acids: CSAITGGRTEAFF. The CDR3 bases are TGCAGTGCAATAACAGGGGGCCGGACTGAAGCTTTCTTT.

Only a few counts were recorded for this clonotype. The V and J genes are TRBV5-1 and TRBJ2-1; no clear D. Looked up from germline, CDR1 is SGHRS and CDR2 is YFSETQ. The V and J ends lost 2 bases and 6 bases respectively, with 9 bases between them. This CDR3 region has 13 residues. CDR3 sequence reads: CASSLTGPNEQFF. The CDR3, as DNA: TGCGCCAGCAGCTTAACCGGGCCCAATGAGCAGTTCTTC.

The rearrangement links TRBV19 to TRBJ2-1; 9 nucleotides align to TRBD1. Looked up from germline, CDR1 is LNHDA and CDR2 is SQIVND (reference sequence). J was trimmed by 11 bases and V by 9 bases; bases with no gene match: 17. There are 15 residues in the CDR3. In nucleotides, the CDR3 is TGTGCCAGCTGCGTTACAGGGGGCGCATCGAATCAGCAGTTCTTC. This encodes CASCVTGGASNQQFF.

This clonotype came up many times. The J gene is TRBJ2-1, the V gene TRBV4-3; TRBD2 matches 13 bases. This CDR3 comprises 20 residues. Germline CDR1 reads LGHNA; CDR2 reads YSLEER. After removal of 2 bases from V and 0 bases from J, the junction contained 10 bases not matched to a gene. This CDR3 reads CASSQYSLAGGSGSYNEQFF. CDR3 DNA sequence: TGCGCCAGCAGCCAATACTCACTAGCGGGAGGGTCAGGCTCCTACAATGAGCAGTTCTTC.

This clonotype was counted a few times. CDR3 region: CSVETSSSGRSYEQYF. Written as DNA, the CDR3 is TGCAGCGTTGAAACTTCTTCCAGCGGCCGATCCTACGAGCAGTACTTC. This chain joins TRBV29-1 and TRBJ2-7; the D gene is possibly TRBD2 (5 bases). Germline-derived CDR1 and CDR2 are SQVTM and ANQGSEA. Trimming pared 2 bases from V and 1 base from J, leaving 18 bases between. This CDR3 is built from 16 residues.

This clonotype was picked up many times. V and J are TRBV9 and TRBJ2-1, with D possibly TRBD2 on 5 matching bases. This CDR3 is 15 amino acids long. The V gene's germline CDR1 is SGDLS and CDR2 YYNGEE. The ends were cut back, 0 bases at V and 8 bases at J, with 15 bases in the middle. This chain's CDR3 is CASSVAEGYEYEQFF. The CDR3 nucleotides read TGTGCCAGCAGCGTAGCTGAGGGCTACGAGTATGAGCAGTTCTTC.

The chain uses TRBV15 and TRBJ1-6; 7 bases agree with TRBD1. CDR3 length equals 16 residues. Germline CDR1 LNHNV, CDR2 YYDKDF (reference sequence). J lost 7 bases, V lost 0 bases, and 6 bases had no gene match. The CDR3 region has the DNA TGTGCCACCAGCAGAGATGACAGGGTAGGGAATTCACCCCTCCACTTT. Translating it yields CATSRDDRVGNSPLHF.